The clone carrying this T cell receptor (beta chain) occurred a few times. Antigen unknown. V shed 10 bases and J shed 2 bases, with 18 bases lying between them. Germline CDR1 and CDR2: MNHEY and SVGEGT. The CDR3 is 15 residues long. The data were obtained in a study of T-cell memory formation after mild COVID-19. General study points: From day 15 to 85, contracting clones were balanced between CD4 and CD8, whereas later expanders leaned toward CD4+.

TCRdb reprocessed the 5' RACE reads via MiXCR and lists one record per CDR3 protein. The sample consists of about 180,000 distinct CDR3 sequences, 15% to 20% of them appearing once. The chain is built from TRBV6-2 or TRBV6-3 and TRBJ2-1, with D possibly TRBD1 on 6 matching bases. This TCR was recovered from an adult woman who had mild COVID-19 (a few samples of this study predate the infection). Cell type and time point are not known. The sequencing sample was made of PBMCs or a T cell subset sorted from them (not recorded which). The CDR3 sequence: CATHVGRGTYNEQFF. The CDR3 region has the DNA TGTGCCACCCATGTGGGCAGGGGTACCTACAATGAGCAGTTCTTC.